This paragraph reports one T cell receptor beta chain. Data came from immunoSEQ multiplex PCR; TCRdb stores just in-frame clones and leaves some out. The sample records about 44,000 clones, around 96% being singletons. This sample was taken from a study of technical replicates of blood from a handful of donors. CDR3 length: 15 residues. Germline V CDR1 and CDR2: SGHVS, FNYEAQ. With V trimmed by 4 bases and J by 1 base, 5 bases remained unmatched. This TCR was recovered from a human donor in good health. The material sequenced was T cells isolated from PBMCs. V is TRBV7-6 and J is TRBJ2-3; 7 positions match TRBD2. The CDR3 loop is CASSSSGAGTDTQYF. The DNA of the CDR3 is TGTGCCAGCAGCTCTAGCGGAGCGGGCACAGATACGCAGTATTTT.